The 30 T cell receptor beta chains below were found in one sample sequenced in a study of tumor-infiltrating lymphocytes in primary liver carcinoma. Synthesis of TCR beta cDNA was carried out from around 500 ng total RNA with a constant-region primer. Investigators got TCR beta libraries out of three nested multiplex PCR rounds, done with slightly modified ARM-PCR. Two initial PCR rounds of roughly 10 cycles each paired TRBV1-TRBV30 forward primers with a C-beta reverse primer. Via MiXCR, TCRdb re-called the multiplex PCR reads, giving one row per CDR3 protein. The table lists 65,000 to 90,000 distinct CDR3 sequences, roughly 72% of them singletons. The study co-extracted DNA and RNA from around 20-30 mg of unsorted bulk tissue. Sequencing input: liver tumor tissue from sampling region 1. Subset reported: tumor region T1, superior pole. The receptor set was obtained from a man aged 35 to 55 with primary liver carcinoma and hepatitis B virus infection.

This chain uses TRBV11-2 with TRBJ1-3; unclear D gene. Trimming took off 2 bases at V and 1 base at J, with 9 bases between the two ends. CDR1 SGHAT and CDR2 FQNNGV come from the germline V gene. CDR3 size: 15 residues. For the CDR3, the DNA is TGTGCCAGCAGCTTATATAACGCATCTGGAAACACCATATATTTT. Translation gives CASSLYNASGNTIYF.

Remarks on this clonotype: The junction and the germline gene differ at one end; a read error may be behind it. In DNA, the CDR3 is TGTGCCACCAGCTTGACGACTTCGAACGCCGGGGAGCTGTTTTTT. Protein: CATSLTTSNAGELFF. V is TRBV11-2 and J is TRBJ2-2; no clear D. The CDR3 has 15 amino acids. The germline V gene encodes CDR1 SGHAT and CDR2 FQNNGV.

Concerning this clonotype: An end of the junction does not agree with germline; a read error may underlie this. The rearrangement joins TRBV6-6 to TRBJ2-1, with 8 bases matching TRBD2. The CDR3 extends over 18 amino acids. From germline, CDR1 is MNHNY and CDR2 SVGAGI (reference sequence). The chain's CDR3 is CASSEGLVGGPIYNGQFF. The CDR3 DNA reads as TGTGCCAGCAGCGAGGGACTAGTGGGAGGGCCGATTTACAATGGGCAGTTCTTC.

The CDR3 spells CAWSVVGRLNQPQHF. The CDR3 DNA reads TGTGCCTGGAGTGTAGTGGGACGGCTAAATCAGCCCCAGCATTTT. The gene calls are TRBV30 and TRBJ1-5, with D possibly matching TRBD1 (5 bases). CDR1 is GTSNPN and CDR2 is SVGIG in the germline V gene (reference sequence). Between the trimmed V and J ends, which lost 0 bases and 4 bases, there was a span of 13 bases. The CDR3 loop spans 15 amino acids.

The chain has TRBV20-1 and TRBJ2-5; D is unresolved. TRBJ2-1 matches the DNA end more closely, so the J call is doubtful. Germline V gene data show CDR1 as DFQATT and CDR2 as SNEGSKA (reference sequence). CDR3 length: 12 residues. CDR3 nucleotides: TGCAGCCCCGCAGGAATAGCAGAGACCCAGTTCTTC. The encoded protein is CSPAGIAETQFF.

As regards this clonotype: The junction departs from germline at one end; a sequencing error may be responsible. J is TRBJ1-3 and V is TRBV5-4; D not resolved. The CDR3 length is 15 residues. The germline V gene has CDR1 SGHNT and CDR2 YYREEE (reference sequence). The CDR3 protein is CASSLGSGVGNAIHF. The CDR3 nucleotides read TGTGCCAGCAGCTTGGGGTCGGGTGTTGGAAACGCCATACATTTT.

The chain joins TRBV4-2 to TRBJ2-1, with TRBD2 matching 12 bases. CDR1 LGHNA and CDR2 YNFKEQ come from the germline V gene. This CDR3 has 17 residues. CDR3 protein: CSSSHDFGLAGNNEQFF. For the CDR3, the DNA is TGTTCTAGCAGCCATGATTTTGGACTAGCGGGAAACAATGAGCAGTTCTTC.

About this clonotype: One junction end does not reproduce the germline sequence, and a read error may be involved. The CDR3 DNA reads TGTGTCAGCGGTTTAGCCGCGGGCGAGCAGTACTTC. Protein product: CVSGLAAGEQYF. The chain employs TRBV12-3 or TRBV12-4 and TRBJ2-7, with TRBD2 as a possible D gene (5 bases). This CDR3 comprises 12 residues.

With respect to this clonotype: The junction shows a germline mismatch at one end, possibly a read error. The chain couples TRBV4-2 to TRBJ2-1, with TRBD2 matching over 9 bases. CDR3 size: 17 residues. CDR1 is LGHNA, CDR2 YNFKEQ, per germline. In nucleotides, the CDR3 is TGTGCCAGCAGCCAAGGTCCGGGCGGGAGGGACCACAAAGAGCTGTTCTTC. It encodes CASSQGPGGRDHKELFF.

This clonotype came up once. A much larger clone sits a single nucleotide away, making a read error possible. The chain combines TRBV7-3 with TRBJ2-2, with a weak D call TRBD1 (5 bases). Germline V CDR1 and CDR2: SGHTA, FQGTGA. The CDR3 runs 12 residues. V lost 4 bases, J lost 8 bases, and 8 bases lay in between. The CDR3 DNA is TGTGCCAGCAGCTATCAGGGAGGGGAGCTGTTTTTT. Protein: CASSYQGGELFF.

The chain recombines TRBV6-1 with TRBJ2-5; 7 nucleotides agree with TRBD1. The CDR3 has 15 amino acids. Germline V gene data show CDR1 as MNHNS and CDR2 as SASEGT. Trimming at V came to 2 bases and at J to 8 bases, leaving 11 bases not matched to a gene. Here the CDR3 reads CASSELTGAFGTQYF. CDR3 DNA: TGTGCCAGCAGTGAATTAACAGGGGCGTTTGGAACCCAGTACTTC.

This clonotype appeared a single time. The chain employs TRBV5-6 and TRBJ2-5; possibly TRBD2 for D (7 bases). Germline V gene lookup returns CDR1 SGHDT and CDR2 YYEEEE. V shed 2 bases and J shed 13 bases, with 18 bases lying between them. The CDR3 totals 13 residues. The CDR3 loop reads CASSFTGREIRYF. In nucleotides, the CDR3 is TGTGCCAGCAGCTTCACAGGGCGGGAGATCCGGTACTTC.

Concerning this clonotype itself: Sequence at one end of the junction differs from germline and may be a read error. This sequence joins TRBV5-4 and TRBJ1-1; 9 nucleotides align to TRBD1. The CDR3 consists of 16 residues. CDR1 and CDR2 (germline): SGHNT, YYREEE (reference sequence). Here the CDR3 reads CTSSFGSGTGSIEAFF. The CDR3 nucleotides read TGTACCAGCAGCTTTGGTTCCGGGACAGGGAGCATTGAAGCTTTCTTT.

In the case of this clonotype: A junction end diverges from the germline sequence, so it may reflect a read error. The chain combines TRBV28 with TRBJ2-7; tentative D call: TRBD2 (5 bases). Germline-derived CDR1 and CDR2 are MDHEN and SYDVKM. There are 13 residues in the CDR3. In DNA form, the CDR3 reads TGTGCCAGCAGTTTAGGCGGAGGTTCCGAACAGAACTTC. Translating gives CASSLGGGSEQNF.

The sample holds one count of this clonotype. V and J are TRBV11-2 and TRBJ2-7; TRBD1 matches 7 bases. Germline CDR1 reads SGHAT; CDR2 reads FQNNGV. The trim removed 7 bases at V and 5 bases at J, leaving 20 bases unmatched. This CDR3 is 17 amino acids long. Here the CDR3 DNA reads TGTGCCAGCAACTCCCGGTCAGGGGGAGCTAACAGACACGAGCAGTACTTC. Translation gives CASNSRSGGANRHEQYF. Combining the CDR3 with reference TRBV11-2 and TRBJ2-7 gives the whole variable domain EAGVAQSPRYKIIEKRQSVAFWCNPISGHATLYWYQQILGQGPKLLIQFQNNGVVDDSQLPKDRFSAERLKGVDSTLKIQPAKLEDSAVYLCASNSRSGGANRHEQYFGPGTRLTVT.

The V and J genes are TRBV29-1 and TRBJ2-1, with TRBD2 identical over 7 bases. The trim removed 2 bases at V and 2 bases at J, leaving 9 bases unmatched. The CDR3 totals 16 residues. CDR1 and CDR2 (germline): SQVTM, ANQGSEA. The CDR3 protein is CSVEPPSGFAYNEQFF. The CDR3 nucleotides are TGCAGCGTTGAACCCCCTAGCGGATTCGCCTACAATGAGCAGTTCTTC.

This chain uses TRBV28 with TRBJ2-2; D is unclear. Trimming shortened V by 2 bases and J by 1 base, and 5 bases separated the two germline ends. This CDR3 comprises 14 residues. Germline CDR1 MDHEN, CDR2 SYDVKM. CDR3 loop: CASSLHGNTGELFF. The CDR3 DNA reads TGTGCCAGCAGTTTACACGGGAACACCGGGGAGCTGTTTTTT.

The sample holds one count of this clonotype. An end of the junction differs from the germline gene, which may be a read error. The V gene is TRBV29-1, the J gene TRBJ2-6; D remains ambiguous. The germline CDR1 and CDR2 sequences are SQVTM and ANQGSEA. This CDR3 spans 16 amino acids. The CDR3 sequence is CSVYGVSSSGTNVLTF. In nucleotides, the CDR3 is TGCAGCGTCTACGGCGTGTCCTCATCTGGGACCAACGTCCTGACTTTC.

On this clonotype: One end of the junction fails to match germline, which may point to a read error. The chain joins TRBV4-1 to TRBJ2-3, with 9 bases fitting TRBD2. Germline V lookup: CDR1 MGHRA, CDR2 YSYEKL. CDR3 length equals 17 residues. The CDR3 here is CANSQDGLAKRTDTQYF. CDR3 bases: TGCGCCAACAGCCAAGACGGACTAGCGAAACGCACAGATACGCAGTATTTT.

Remarks on this clonotype: One junction end does not reproduce the germline sequence, and a read error may be involved. The chain is built from TRBV12-3 or TRBV12-4 and TRBJ1-1; D is possibly TRBD1 (6 bases). The CDR3 runs 13 residues. This chain's CDR3 is CASSTEGGTEASF. The CDR3 DNA reads as TGTGCCAGCAGTACGGAAGGGGGAACTGAAGCTTCCTTT.

In this sample, this clonotype turned up a few times. A junction boundary mismatches the germline segment, possibly from a read error. This chain uses TRBV4-2 with TRBJ2-5, with 7 bases fitting TRBD2. Germline CDR1 LGHNA, CDR2 YNFKEQ. The CDR3 consists of 17 residues. CDR3 amino acids: CASSQDISGTIGETQYF. The DNA for the CDR3 is TGTGCCAGCAGTCAAGATATTTCAGGGACTATCGGGGAGACCCAGTACTTC.

Remarks on this clonotype: Since the CDR3 does not end with the conserved phenylalanine or tryptophan, this likely comes from a read error. This chain joins TRBV29-1 and TRBJ2-7; D is uncertain. V dropped 4 bases and J dropped 6 bases, with 10 bases sitting between them. Germline V gene sequence: CDR1 SQVTM, CDR2 ANQGSEA. This CDR3 region has 11 residues. This CDR3 reads CSVGVDGEQYL. The CDR3 DNA reads TGCAGCGTTGGAGTCGACGGCGAGCAGTACCTC.

Of note for this clonotype: A junction boundary mismatches the germline segment, possibly from a read error. CDR3 sequence: CTSSSAWGTLMNTEAFF. The CDR3 nucleotides are TGTACCAGCAGTTCAGCCTGGGGGACATTAATGAACACTGAAGCTTTCTTT. The chain employs TRBV12-3 or TRBV12-4 and TRBJ1-1; perhaps TRBD1 as D (6 bases). CDR3 length equals 17 residues.

About this clonotype: A much larger clone differs by one base, so this may be a read error. V and J are TRBV5-6 and TRBJ1-4, with D tentatively TRBD1 (5 bases). The CDR3 covers 15 residues. Germline V CDR1 and CDR2: SGHDT, YYEEEE. Trimming removed 4 bases at V and 8 bases at J, with 18 bases between. The CDR3 reads CASSMGGIGPEKLFF. The CDR3 nucleotides are TGTGCCAGCAGCATGGGGGGGATAGGGCCCGAAAAACTGTTTTTT. The complete variable domain, with remaining parts taken from reference TRBV5-6 and TRBJ1-4, reads DAGVTQSPTHLIKTRGQQVTLRCSPKSGHDTVSWYQQALGQGPQFIFQYYEEEERQRGNFPDRFSGHQFPNYSSELNVNALLLGDSALYLCASSMGGIGPEKLFFGSGTQLSVL.

The gene calls are TRBV6-5 and TRBJ1-1; D is possibly TRBD1 (5 bases). This CDR3 is built from 13 residues. Germline lookup yields CDR1 MNHEY and CDR2 SVGAGI. With 2 bases removed from V and 12 bases from J, the gap between germline ends came to 16 bases. This CDR3 reads CASSYSRVGETFF. The CDR3, as DNA: TGTGCCAGCAGTTACAGCAGGGTCGGGGAAACTTTCTTT.

A note on this clonotype: Relative to the germline gene, one junction end is altered; a read error may explain this. The rearrangement joins TRBV7-9 to TRBJ1-2; D ambiguous. The CDR3 contains 12 residues. The germline V gene encodes CDR1 SEHNR and CDR2 FQNEAQ (reference sequence). The CDR3 DNA follows: TGTGCCGGCAGCAGCGTAGGAGCCGGCTACACCTTC. It codes for CAGSSVGAGYTF.

This rearrangement joins TRBV21-1 to TRBJ2-5. TRBV21-1 is noted as a pseudogene. CDR3 size: 13 residues. The CDR3 DNA reads TGTGCCAGCAGGACGCACGACGGCGAGACCCAGTACTTC. It is translated as CASRTHDGETQYF.

This clonotype came up many times. The chain employs TRBV6-1 and TRBJ2-3; 8 nucleotides agree with TRBD2. The CDR3 sequence is 18 residues long. V lost 0 bases and J lost 3; bases outside the gene matches: 11. Germline CDR1 and CDR2: MNHNS and SASEGT. The CDR3 region has the DNA TGTGCCAGCAGTGAAGCCGGACTAGCTCCCTTGGAAACAGATACGCAGTATTTT. This gives the protein CASSEAGLAPLETDTQYF.

This clonotype was counted only a few times. A much larger clonotype is one base distant, so this may be a read error. The chain recombines TRBV2 with TRBJ2-2; possible D gene TRBD1, 7 bases. CDR1 and CDR2 from the germline V gene are SNHLY and FYNNEI. This CDR3 spans 13 amino acids. The CDR3 DNA is TGTGTCAGCACAGGGGACTGGGCCGGGGAGCTGTTTTTT. Its protein product is CVSTGDWAGELFF.

For this clonotype: Without the conserved terminal phenylalanine or tryptophan, this CDR3 likely stems from a read error. The chain uses TRBV12-3 or TRBV12-4 and TRBJ1-2; 8 bases are a match to TRBD1. The CDR3 consists of 15 residues. V gave up 2 bases and J gave up 4 bases; unmatched junction bases: 6. The CDR3 bases are TGTGCCAGCAGTTTAAGGGACAGGCCCTCCTATGGCTACACCCTA. Its translation: CASSLRDRPSYGYTL.